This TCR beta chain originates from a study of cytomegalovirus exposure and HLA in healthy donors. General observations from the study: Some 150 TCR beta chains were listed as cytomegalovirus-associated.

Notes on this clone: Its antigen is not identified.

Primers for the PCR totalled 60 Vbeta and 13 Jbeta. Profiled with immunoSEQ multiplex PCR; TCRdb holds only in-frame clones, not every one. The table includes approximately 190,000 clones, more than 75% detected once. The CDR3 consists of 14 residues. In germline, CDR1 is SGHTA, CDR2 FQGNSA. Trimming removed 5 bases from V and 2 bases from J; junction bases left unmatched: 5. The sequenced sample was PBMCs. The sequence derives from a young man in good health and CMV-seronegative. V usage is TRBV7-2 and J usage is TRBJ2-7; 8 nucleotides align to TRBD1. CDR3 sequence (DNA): TGTGCCAGCAGCAACAACAGGGGGGCCTACGAGCAGTACTTC. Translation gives CASSNNRGAYEQYF.